The rows below give T cell receptor beta chains drawn from one sample of a study of somatic mutations in cytotoxic T cells in rheumatoid arthritis. Only in-frame clones appear in the TCRdb table, and some are missing; sequencing was by immunoSEQ multiplex PCR. Here the sample spans around 15,000 clones, roughly four fifths being singletons. The sample consisted of CD8+ T cells sorted from blood. Receptor source: a woman in her 50s with rheumatoid arthritis. Both conserved end residues are part of each CDR3. Each record gives: D gene, clone size, V gene, J gene, CDR3 protein, CDR3 DNA. A D gene is named only where the DNA matches it firmly. Only part of the rows carry a size: once, few, many, or a class if the clone is expanded.

>-|once|TRBV19|TRBJ2-1
CASNENGGEQFF
TGTGCCAGTAATGAGAACGGGGGTGAGCAGTTCTTC
>-|-|TRBV12-5|TRBJ2-7
CASGPYDVNEQYF
TGTGCTAGTGGTCCATATGACGTCAACGAGCAGTACTTC
>-|-|TRBV13|TRBJ2-5
CASSPRGVGETQYF
TGTGCCAGCAGCCCGCGCGGCGTTGGGGAGACCCAGTACTTC
>-|-|TRBV5-1|TRBJ1-4
CASSLGERGVLEKLFF
TGCGCCAGCAGCTTAGGAGAAAGGGGGGTATTGGAAAAACTGTTTTTT
>-|-|TRBV9|TRBJ2-2
CASSAPTENTGELFF
TGTGCCAGCAGCGCTCCGACAGAGAACACCGGGGAGCTGTTTTTT
>-|-|TRBV28|TRBJ1-2
CASSLSQDTDGYTF
TGTGCCAGCAGTTTATCACAAGATACGGACGGCTACACCTTC
>-|-|TRBV14|TRBJ1-2
CASSQTRGGNGYTF
TGTGCCAGCAGCCAGACCCGAGGGGGGAATGGCTACACCTTC
>-|-|TRBV4-3|TRBJ2-6
CASSQRSGANVLTF
TGCGCCAGCAGCCAGCGGTCTGGGGCCAACGTCCTGACTTTC
>TRBD1|once|TRBV28|TRBJ1-1
CASTTDRVLNTEAFF
TGTGCCAGCACCACGGACAGGGTCCTGAACACTGAAGCTTTCTTT
>-|-|TRBV7-9|TRBJ1-1
CASSPRLGTNTEAFF
TGTGCCAGCAGCCCAAGACTGGGAACAAACACTGAAGCTTTCTTT
>TRBD1|-|TRBV11-2|TRBJ2-7
CASSSKTGIAYEQYF
TGTGCCAGCAGCTCCAAGACAGGGATCGCGTACGAGCAGTACTTC
>TRBD1|-|TRBV10-3|TRBJ1-2
CAIKDGTGMNYGYTF
TGTGCCATCAAGGACGGGACAGGGATGAACTATGGCTACACCTTC
>TRBD2|-|TRBV6-4|TRBJ2-1
CASSDSSGGGNEQFF
TGTGCCAGCAGTGACTCTAGCGGGGGGGGCAATGAGCAGTTCTTC
>-|-|TRBV6-4|TRBJ2-3
CASSAQAGHTDTQYF
TGTGCCAGCAGTGCGCAAGCGGGACACACAGATACGCAGTATTTT
>-|-|TRBV7-6|TRBJ2-3
CASSPGETGRDTQYF
TGTGCCAGCAGCCCCGGGGAGACGGGAAGAGATACGCAGTATTTT
>-|-|TRBV9|TRBJ2-3
CASSVGGPDTQYF
TGTGCCAGCAGCGTTGGGGGGCCAGATACGCAGTATTTT